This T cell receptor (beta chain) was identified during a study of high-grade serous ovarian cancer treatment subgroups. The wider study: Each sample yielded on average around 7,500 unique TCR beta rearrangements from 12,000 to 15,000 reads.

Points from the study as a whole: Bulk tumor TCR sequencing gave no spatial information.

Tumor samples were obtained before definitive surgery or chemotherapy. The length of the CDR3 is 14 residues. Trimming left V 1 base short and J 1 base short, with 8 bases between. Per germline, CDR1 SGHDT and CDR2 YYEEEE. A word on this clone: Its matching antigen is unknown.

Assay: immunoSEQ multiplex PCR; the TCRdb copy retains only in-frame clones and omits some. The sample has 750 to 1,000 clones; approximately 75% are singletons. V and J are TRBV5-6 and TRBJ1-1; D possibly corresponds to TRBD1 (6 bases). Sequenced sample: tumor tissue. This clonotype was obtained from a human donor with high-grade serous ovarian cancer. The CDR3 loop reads CASSLPGANTEAFF. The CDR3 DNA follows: TGTGCCAGCAGCTTGCCGGGGGCGAACACTGAAGCTTTCTTT. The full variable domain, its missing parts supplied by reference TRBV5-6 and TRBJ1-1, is DAGVTQSPTHLIKTRGQQVTLRCSPKSGHDTVSWYQQALGQGPQFIFQYYEEEERQRGNFPDRFSGHQFPNYSSELNVNALLLGDSALYLCASSLPGANTEAFFGQGTRLTVV.